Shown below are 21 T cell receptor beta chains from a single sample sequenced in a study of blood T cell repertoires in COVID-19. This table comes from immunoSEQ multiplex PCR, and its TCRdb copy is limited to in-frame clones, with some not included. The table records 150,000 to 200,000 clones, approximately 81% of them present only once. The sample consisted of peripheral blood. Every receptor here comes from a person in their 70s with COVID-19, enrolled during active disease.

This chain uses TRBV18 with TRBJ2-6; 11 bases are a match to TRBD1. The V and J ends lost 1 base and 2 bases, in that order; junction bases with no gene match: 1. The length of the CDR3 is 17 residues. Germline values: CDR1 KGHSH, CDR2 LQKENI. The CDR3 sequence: CASSPRTGGAGANVLTF. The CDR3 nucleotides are TGTGCCAGCTCACCACGGACAGGGGGCGCTGGGGCCAACGTCCTGACTTTC.

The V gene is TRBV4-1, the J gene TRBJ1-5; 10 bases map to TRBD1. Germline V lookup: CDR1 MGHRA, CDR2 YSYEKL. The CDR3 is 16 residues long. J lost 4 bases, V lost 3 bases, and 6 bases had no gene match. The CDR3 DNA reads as TGCGCCAGCAGCCAGACGGACAGGGGGGGTAATCAGCCCCAGCATTTT. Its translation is CASSQTDRGGNQPQHF.

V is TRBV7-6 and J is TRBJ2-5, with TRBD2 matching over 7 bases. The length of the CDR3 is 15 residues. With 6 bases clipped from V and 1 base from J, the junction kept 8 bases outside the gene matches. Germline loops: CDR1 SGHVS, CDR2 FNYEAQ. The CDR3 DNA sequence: TGTGCCAGCAGACCCAGCGGGGCACCCCAAGAGACCCAGTACTTC. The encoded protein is CASRPSGAPQETQYF.

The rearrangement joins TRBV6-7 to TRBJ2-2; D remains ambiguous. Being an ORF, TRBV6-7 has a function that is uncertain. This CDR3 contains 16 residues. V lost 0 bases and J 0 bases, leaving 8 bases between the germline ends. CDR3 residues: CASSYSVSANTGELFF. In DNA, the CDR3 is TGTGCCAGCAGTTACTCTGTATCCGCGAACACCGGGGAGCTGTTTTTT.

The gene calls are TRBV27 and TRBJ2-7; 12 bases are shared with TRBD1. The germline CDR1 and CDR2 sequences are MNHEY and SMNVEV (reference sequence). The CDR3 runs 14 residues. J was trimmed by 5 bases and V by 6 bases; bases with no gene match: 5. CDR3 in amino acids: CASSFGTGGNEQYF. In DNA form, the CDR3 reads TGTGCCAGCAGCTTCGGGACAGGGGGCAACGAGCAGTACTTC.

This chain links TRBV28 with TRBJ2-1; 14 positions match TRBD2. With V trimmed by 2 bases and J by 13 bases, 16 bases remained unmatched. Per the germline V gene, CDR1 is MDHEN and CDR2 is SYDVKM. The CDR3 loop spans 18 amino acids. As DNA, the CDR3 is TGTGCCAGCAGTTTAACCGGTGAGGTGGGACTAGCGGGAGTAGGACAGTTCTTC. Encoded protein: CASSLTGEVGLAGVGQFF.

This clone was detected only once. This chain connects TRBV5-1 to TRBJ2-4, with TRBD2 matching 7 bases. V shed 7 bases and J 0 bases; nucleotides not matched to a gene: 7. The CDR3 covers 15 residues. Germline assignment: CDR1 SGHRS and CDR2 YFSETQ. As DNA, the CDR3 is TGCGCCAGCTCCCCTAGCGGAGCAGCCAAAAACATTCAGTACTTC. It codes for CASSPSGAAKNIQYF.

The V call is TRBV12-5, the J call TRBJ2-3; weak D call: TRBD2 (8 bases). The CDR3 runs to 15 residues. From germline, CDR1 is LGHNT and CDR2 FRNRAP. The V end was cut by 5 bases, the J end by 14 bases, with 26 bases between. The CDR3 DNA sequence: TGTGCTAGTGGTCCCCCGGGGACAGCCGGGACTAGGGGGTATTTT. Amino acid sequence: CASGPPGTAGTRGYF.

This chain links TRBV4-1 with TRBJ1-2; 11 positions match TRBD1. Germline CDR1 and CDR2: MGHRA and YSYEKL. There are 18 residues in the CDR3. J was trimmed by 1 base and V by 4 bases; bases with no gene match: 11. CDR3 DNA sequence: TGCGCCAGCAGCCCACGGGGGACAGGGGGAAAGTTTAACTATGGCTACACCTTC. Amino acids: CASSPRGTGGKFNYGYTF.

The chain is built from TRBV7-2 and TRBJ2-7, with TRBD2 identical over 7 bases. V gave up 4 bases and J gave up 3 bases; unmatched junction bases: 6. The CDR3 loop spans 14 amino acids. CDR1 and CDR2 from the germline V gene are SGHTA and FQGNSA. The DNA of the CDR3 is TGTGCCAGCAGCTCCAGCGGGGCCCTCTACGAGCAGTACTTC. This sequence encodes CASSSSGALYEQYF.

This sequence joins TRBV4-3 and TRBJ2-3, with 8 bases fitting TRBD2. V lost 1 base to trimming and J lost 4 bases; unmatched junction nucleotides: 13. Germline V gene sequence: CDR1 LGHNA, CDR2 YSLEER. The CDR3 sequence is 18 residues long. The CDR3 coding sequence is TGCGCCAGCAGCCAAGGTCCCCCGGGAGGGGTCCACGCAGATACGCAGTATTTT. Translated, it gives CASSQGPPGGVHADTQYF.

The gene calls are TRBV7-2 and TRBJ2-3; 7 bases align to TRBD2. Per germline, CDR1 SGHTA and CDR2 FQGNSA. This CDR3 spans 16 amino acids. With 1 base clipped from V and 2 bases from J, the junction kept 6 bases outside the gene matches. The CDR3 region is CASSLEASGYTDTQYF. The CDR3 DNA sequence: TGTGCCAGCAGCTTAGAGGCTAGCGGCTACACAGATACGCAGTATTTT.

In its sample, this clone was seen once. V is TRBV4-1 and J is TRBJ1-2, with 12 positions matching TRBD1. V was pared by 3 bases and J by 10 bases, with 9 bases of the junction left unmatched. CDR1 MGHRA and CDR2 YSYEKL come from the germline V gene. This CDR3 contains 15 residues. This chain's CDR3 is CASSHPSPGQGAYTF. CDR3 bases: TGCGCCAGCAGCCACCCTAGTCCGGGACAGGGGGCCTACACCTTC.

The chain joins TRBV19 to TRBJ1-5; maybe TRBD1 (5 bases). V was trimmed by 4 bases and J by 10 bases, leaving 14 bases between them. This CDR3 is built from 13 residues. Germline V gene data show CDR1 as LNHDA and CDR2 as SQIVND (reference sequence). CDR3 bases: TGTGCCAGTAGTAGAGACAGAAACAGCCCCCAGCATTTT. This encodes CASSRDRNSPQHF. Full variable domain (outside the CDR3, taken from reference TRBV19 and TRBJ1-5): DGGITQSPKYLFRKEGQNVTLSCEQNLNHDAMYWYRQDPGQGLRLIYYSQIVNDFQKGDIAEGYSVSREKKESFPLTVTSAQKNPTAFYLCASSRDRNSPQHFGDGTRLSIL.

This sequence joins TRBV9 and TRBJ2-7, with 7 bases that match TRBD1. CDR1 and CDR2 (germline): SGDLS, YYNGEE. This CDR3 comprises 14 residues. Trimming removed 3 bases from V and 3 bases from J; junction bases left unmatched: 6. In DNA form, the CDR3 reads TGTGCCAGCAGCGGGACAGGCGGTGGCTACGAGCAGTACTTC. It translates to CASSGTGGGYEQYF.

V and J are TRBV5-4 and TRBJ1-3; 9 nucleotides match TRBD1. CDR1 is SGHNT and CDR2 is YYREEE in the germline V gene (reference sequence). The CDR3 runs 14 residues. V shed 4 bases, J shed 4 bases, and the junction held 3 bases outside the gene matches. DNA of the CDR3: TGTGCCAGCAGCGACGACAGGGGGGGAAACACCATATATTTT. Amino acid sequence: CASSDDRGGNTIYF.

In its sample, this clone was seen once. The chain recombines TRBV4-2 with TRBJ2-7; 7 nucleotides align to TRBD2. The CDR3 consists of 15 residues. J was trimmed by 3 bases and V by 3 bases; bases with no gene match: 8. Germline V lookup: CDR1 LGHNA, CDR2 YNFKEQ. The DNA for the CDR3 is TGTGCCAGCAGCCATGGCCTAGCGGACGTCTACGAGCAGTACTTC. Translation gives CASSHGLADVYEQYF.

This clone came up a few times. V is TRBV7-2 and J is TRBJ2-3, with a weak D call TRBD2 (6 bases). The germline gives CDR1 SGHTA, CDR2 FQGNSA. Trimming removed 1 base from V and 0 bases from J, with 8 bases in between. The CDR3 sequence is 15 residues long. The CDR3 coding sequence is TGTGCCAGCAGCTTAGTTAGCGGAAGCACAGATACGCAGTATTTT. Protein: CASSLVSGSTDTQYF.

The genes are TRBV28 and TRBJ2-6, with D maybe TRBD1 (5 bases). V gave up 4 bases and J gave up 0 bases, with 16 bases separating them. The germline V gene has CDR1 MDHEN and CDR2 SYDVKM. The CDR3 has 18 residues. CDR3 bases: TGTGCCAGCAGTTCAGAATACAGGATTTCCTCTGGGGCCAACGTCCTGACTTTC. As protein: CASSSEYRISSGANVLTF.

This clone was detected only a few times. The CDR3 spells CASSLASRGYAEAFF. The CDR3 coding sequence is TGTGCCAGCAGCTTAGCCTCGAGGGGGTACGCTGAAGCTTTCTTT. The gene calls are TRBV7-9 and TRBJ1-1, with a weak D call TRBD1 (6 bases). CDR1 SEHNR and CDR2 FQNEAQ come from the germline V gene (reference sequence). Trimming took off 0 bases at V and 6 bases at J, with 14 bases between the two ends. This CDR3 region has 15 residues.

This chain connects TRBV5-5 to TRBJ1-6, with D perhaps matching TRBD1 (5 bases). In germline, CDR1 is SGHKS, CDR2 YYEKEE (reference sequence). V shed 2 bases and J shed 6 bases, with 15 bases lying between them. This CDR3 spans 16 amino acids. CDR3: CASSFSFGGANSPLHF. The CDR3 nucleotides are TGTGCCAGCAGCTTTTCTTTTGGAGGGGCTAATTCACCCCTCCACTTT.